The 20 T cell receptor beta chains reported below all come from one sample, sequenced in a study of blood T cells in healthy people across ages. The authors ran a second PCR of roughly 6 to 12 cycles using a sample-barcoded 5' primer and a J-beta primer mix. A single record per CDR3 protein comes from TCRdb applying MiXCR to the 5' RACE reads. The sample has approximately 800,000 distinct CDR3 sequences; roughly 24% are singletons. These data were likewise used in another study, on T cells of mothers and their children.

The sequenced sample was blood. These TCRs come from a boy younger than 18 in good health.

The V call is TRBV15, the J call TRBJ2-5; the D is unclear. The J call may not be correct, given that the DNA end is closer to TRBJ2-7. The CDR3 spans 11 residues. Germline-derived CDR1 and CDR2 are LNHNV and YYDKDF (reference sequence). The CDR3 loop reads CATSKLGEQYF. CDR3 nucleotide sequence: TGTGCCACCAGCAAACTGGGCGAGCAGTACTTC.

This clonotype was seen repeatedly, ten times or more. This chain uses TRBV20-1 with TRBJ2-1; 12 bases map to TRBD2. The CDR3 is made up of 14 amino acids. V lost 7 bases, J lost 2 bases, and 3 bases stayed unmatched. Per the germline V gene, CDR1 is DFQATT and CDR2 is SNEGSKA (reference sequence). CDR3 sequence (DNA): TGCAGTGTCAGGACTAGCGGGGCCTACAATGAGCAGTTCTTC. Its protein product is CSVRTSGAYNEQFF.

The CDR3 nucleotides read TGCAGTGCTAGAGTCCAGGGTGGTCTAAACGGGGAGACCCAGTACTTC. This translates into CSARVQGGLNGETQYF. This chain uses TRBV20-1 with TRBJ2-5, with D possibly matching TRBD1 (5 bases). The CDR3 is made up of 16 amino acids. V gave up 1 base and J gave up 5 bases, with 20 bases separating them. Germline V lookup: CDR1 DFQATT, CDR2 SNEGSKA (reference sequence).

This clonotype was found a few times. The chain carries TRBV7-9 and TRBJ2-2; D gene uncertain. Per germline, CDR1 SEHNR and CDR2 FQNEAQ (reference sequence). The V end lost 2 bases, the J end lost 1 base, and 11 bases lay between the germline ends. The CDR3 consists of 16 residues. The DNA for the CDR3 is TGTGCCAGCAGCTTACGTCCCAACCAGAACACCGGGGAGCTGTTTTTT. This gives the protein CASSLRPNQNTGELFF.

This clonotype was seen more than once but under ten times. This chain connects TRBV14 to TRBJ1-2; D uncertain. The V gene's germline CDR1 is SGHDN and CDR2 FVKESK. V was pared by 8 bases and J by 4 bases, with 26 bases between. CDR3 length: 17 residues. This chain's CDR3 is CASERFRGERSRYGYTF. DNA of the CDR3: TGTGCCAGCGAACGGTTCCGAGGAGAAAGGTCGCGCTATGGCTACACCTTC.

There are a few counts of this clonotype. V usage is TRBV5-1 and J usage is TRBJ1-5; D is unresolved. CDR1 SGHRS and CDR2 YFSETQ come from the germline V gene. The V and J ends lost 4 bases and 4 bases respectively, with 12 bases between them. This CDR3 comprises 14 residues. The CDR3 DNA is TGCGCCAGCAGCATGGAAGGACCAAATCAGCCCCAGCATTTT. Its protein product is CASSMEGPNQPQHF. Variable domain in full (rest from reference TRBV5-1 and TRBJ1-5): KAGVTQTPRYLIKTRGQQVTLSCSPISGHRSVSWYQQTPGQGLQFLFEYFSETQRNKGNFPGRFSGRQFSNSRSEMNVSTLELGDSALYLCASSMEGPNQPQHFGDGTRLSIL.

This clonotype was detected only a few times. The chain has TRBV10-2 and TRBJ2-3; D uncertain. The CDR3 loop spans 14 amino acids. The germline V gene encodes CDR1 WSHSY and CDR2 SAAADI. V was cut by 5 bases and J by 1 base, with 10 bases left in between. The CDR3 sequence is CASSRTSRTDTQYF. The CDR3, as DNA: TGCGCCAGCAGTCGCACTTCACGCACAGATACGCAGTATTTT.

Only a few counts were recorded for this clonotype. The chain is built from TRBV5-1 and TRBJ2-5; D possibly corresponds to TRBD2 (5 bases). CDR3 length equals 14 residues. The V gene's germline CDR1 is SGHRS and CDR2 YFSETQ. Trimming took 2 bases from V and 5 from J, leaving 13 bases between them. The CDR3 region has the DNA TGCGCCAGCAGCTTAGGACCGGGGATGGAGACCCAGTACTTC. This gives the protein CASSLGPGMETQYF.

V is TRBV10-3 and J is TRBJ2-1; D is possibly TRBD1 (6 bases). The length of the CDR3 is 12 residues. Germline lookup yields CDR1 ENHRY and CDR2 SYGVKD. V gave up 5 bases and J gave up 4 bases, with 6 bases separating them. The CDR3 DNA reads as TGTGCCATCAGTAGGGGGTACAATGAGCAGTTCTTC. This gives the protein CAISRGYNEQFF.

Only a few counts were recorded for this clonotype. CDR3 sequence (DNA): TGTGCCAGCAGCGTAGAGGGAGCCAGGACCCAGTATTTT. Protein product: CASSVEGARTQYF. V is TRBV9 and J is TRBJ2-3; a possible D gene is TRBD2 (5 bases). Germline V gene data show CDR1 as SGDLS and CDR2 as YYNGEE. The CDR3 spans 13 residues. V was clipped by 0 bases and J by 12 bases, with 14 bases between them. Using reference TRBV9 and TRBJ2-3 for the parts outside the CDR3, the full variable domain is DSGVTQTPKHLITATGQRVTLRCSPRSGDLSVYWYQQSLDQGLQFLIQYYNGEERAKGNILERFSAQQFPDLHSELNLSSLELGDSALYFCASSVEGARTQYFGPGTRLTVL.

This chain joins TRBV7-9 and TRBJ1-3; D might be TRBD1 (5 bases). V was pared by 5 bases and J by 0 bases, with 11 bases between. Germline CDR1 and CDR2: SEHNR and FQNEAQ (reference sequence). CDR3 length: 15 residues. The CDR3 spells CASSDLGGSGNTIYF. CDR3 DNA sequence: TGTGCCAGCAGCGACCTCGGGGGCTCTGGAAACACCATATATTTT.

The chain links TRBV9 to TRBJ2-7, with unresolved D. Germline lookup yields CDR1 SGDLS and CDR2 YYNGEE. V lost 0 bases to trimming and J lost 9 bases, with 13 bases between them. This CDR3 contains 13 residues. CDR3 sequence (DNA): TGTGCCAGCAGCGTAGAGTCAGGACGAGCGCAGTACTTC. It translates to CASSVESGRAQYF. The variable domain in full, completed from reference TRBV9 and TRBJ2-7, reads DSGVTQTPKHLITATGQRVTLRCSPRSGDLSVYWYQQSLDQGLQFLIQYYNGEERAKGNILERFSAQQFPDLHSELNLSSLELGDSALYFCASSVESGRAQYFGPGTRLTVT.

This clonotype was recorded a few times. V and J are TRBV5-1 and TRBJ2-3; TRBD1 agrees at 9 bases. Trimming took 0 bases from V and 4 from J; bases not matched to a gene: 6. The germline V gene has CDR1 SGHRS and CDR2 YFSETQ. This CDR3 contains 16 residues. CDR3 loop: CASSLGTGDLADTQYF. In DNA, the CDR3 is TGCGCCAGCAGCTTGGGGACAGGGGATCTTGCAGATACGCAGTATTTT.

This chain joins TRBV29-1 and TRBJ1-2, with D perhaps matching TRBD1 (5 bases). This CDR3 comprises 12 residues. V was clipped by 1 base and J by 4 bases, with 7 bases between them. Germline CDR1 SQVTM, CDR2 ANQGSEA. CDR3 protein: CSVEGGFYGYTF. CDR3 in DNA: TGCAGCGTTGAAGGGGGCTTCTATGGCTACACCTTC.

The rearrangement uses TRBV12-3 or TRBV12-4 and TRBJ2-5; 7 nucleotides agree with TRBD1. After removal of 5 bases from V and 4 bases from J, the junction contained 4 bases not matched to a gene. The CDR3 is made up of 13 amino acids. CDR3 sequence: CASSMDRPETQYF. CDR3 sequence (DNA): TGTGCCAGCAGTATGGACAGGCCAGAGACCCAGTACTTC.

About this clonotype itself: A read error may produce the germline difference seen at one junction end. CDR3: CSASRDRVRFEQSF. The CDR3 coding sequence is TGCAGTGCTAGCCGGGACAGGGTTAGGTTTGAGCAGTCCTTC. V and J are TRBV20-1 and TRBJ2-1; 9 bases map to TRBD1. The CDR3 has 14 amino acids. Per germline, CDR1 DFQATT and CDR2 SNEGSKA (reference sequence).

The V call is TRBV12-3 or TRBV12-4, the J call TRBJ2-5, with D perhaps matching TRBD1 or TRBD2 (5 bases each). This CDR3 spans 13 amino acids. V was trimmed by 5 bases and J by 4 bases, leaving 11 bases between them. The CDR3 loop reads CASSARDGETQYF. DNA of the CDR3: TGTGCCAGCAGTGCCAGGGACGGAGAGACCCAGTACTTC.

The CDR3 DNA reads as TGTGCCAGCAGTTTAGAATTAAGGGGGCGAGGCTACACCTTC. Protein sequence: CASSLELRGRGYTF. The rearrangement uses TRBV12-3 or TRBV12-4 and TRBJ1-2; TRBD1 matches 7 bases. V shed 1 base and J 8 bases; nucleotides not matched to a gene: 7. The CDR3 extends over 14 amino acids.

This clonotype was seen only a few times. A read error may produce the germline difference seen at one junction end. This sequence joins TRBV12-3 or TRBV12-4 and TRBJ1-5; D ambiguous. CDR3 length: 16 amino acids. The CDR3 is CASSLELAADNQPQHF. The CDR3 DNA sequence: TGTGCCAGCAGCTTAGAACTAGCAGCCGACAATCAGCCCCAGCATTTT.

In its sample, this clonotype was seen a few times. This chain joins TRBV7-2 and TRBJ1-6; D unresolved. The CDR3 is made up of 12 amino acids. V lost 5 bases, J lost 6 bases, and 5 bases lay in between. Germline lookup yields CDR1 SGHTA and CDR2 FQGNSA. The CDR3 loop reads CASSRINSPLHF. In nucleotides, the CDR3 is TGTGCCAGCAGCCGAATTAATTCACCCCTCCACTTT.